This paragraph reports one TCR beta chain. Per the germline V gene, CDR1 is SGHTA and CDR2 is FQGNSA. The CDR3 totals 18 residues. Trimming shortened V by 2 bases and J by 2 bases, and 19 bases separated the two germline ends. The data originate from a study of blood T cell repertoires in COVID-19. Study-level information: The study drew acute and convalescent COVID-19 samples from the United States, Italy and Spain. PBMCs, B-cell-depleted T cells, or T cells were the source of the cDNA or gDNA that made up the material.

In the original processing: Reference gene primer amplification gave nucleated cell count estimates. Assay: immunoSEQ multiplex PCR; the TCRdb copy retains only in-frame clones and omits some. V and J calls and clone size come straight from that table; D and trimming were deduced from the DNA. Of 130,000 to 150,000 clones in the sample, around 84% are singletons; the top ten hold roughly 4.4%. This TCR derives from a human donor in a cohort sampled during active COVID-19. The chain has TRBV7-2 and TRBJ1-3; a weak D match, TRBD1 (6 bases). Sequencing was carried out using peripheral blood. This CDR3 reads CASSLHIGIQGTGNTIYF. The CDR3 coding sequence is TGTGCCAGCAGCTTACACATCGGGATACAGGGCACTGGAAACACCATATATTTT.